The clone carrying this T cell receptor (beta chain) came up a few times. CDR1 MDHEN and CDR2 SYDVKM come from the germline V gene. The junction had 5 bases not matched to a gene; V was cut back by 2 bases and J by 4 bases. The CDR3 contains 15 residues. This specimen belongs to a study of cytomegalovirus exposure and HLA in healthy donors. The primer mix had 60 Vbeta and 13 Jbeta primers. Clones were read by immunoSEQ multiplex PCR, and TCRdb kept only the in-frame ones, dropping some. This table holds 250,000 or so clones, 80% to 85% found once. The TCR comes from a woman in her fifties or sixties in good health and CMV-seropositive. The J gene is TRBJ2-5, the V gene TRBV28, with TRBD1 identical over 9 bases. Sequencing used PBMCs. The DNA of the CDR3 is TGTGCCAGCAGTTTACCCACAGGGGGCAGAGAGACCCAGTACTTC. As protein: CASSLPTGGRETQYF.